This TCR beta chain was obtained from a study of blood T cell repertoires in COVID-19. About the research overall: T cells, B-cell-depleted T cells, or PBMCs supplied cDNA or gDNA.

Recruits, aged roughly 18 to 90 years, lived in approximately 26 US areas. Sequenced by immunoSEQ multiplex PCR; TCRdb stores in-frame clones only, minus some. The repertoire consists of some 200,000 clones, with 75% to 85% occurring once and the leading ten covering about an eighth. This clone was observed once. This clonotype was obtained from a man aged 35 to 55 who had recovered from COVID-19. The source material was PBMCs or T cells enriched from blood (not recorded which).

CDR3 amino acids: CASSGLAGRTGELFF. The CDR3 nucleotides read TGCGCCAGCAGTGGGCTAGCGGGAAGGACCGGGGAGCTGTTTTTT. This chain links TRBV10-1 with TRBJ2-2; TRBD2 matches 9 bases. From germline, CDR1 is WNHNN and CDR2 SYGVQD (reference sequence). The CDR3 contains 15 residues. Trimming cost V 4 bases and J 5 bases; bases outside gene matches: 5.